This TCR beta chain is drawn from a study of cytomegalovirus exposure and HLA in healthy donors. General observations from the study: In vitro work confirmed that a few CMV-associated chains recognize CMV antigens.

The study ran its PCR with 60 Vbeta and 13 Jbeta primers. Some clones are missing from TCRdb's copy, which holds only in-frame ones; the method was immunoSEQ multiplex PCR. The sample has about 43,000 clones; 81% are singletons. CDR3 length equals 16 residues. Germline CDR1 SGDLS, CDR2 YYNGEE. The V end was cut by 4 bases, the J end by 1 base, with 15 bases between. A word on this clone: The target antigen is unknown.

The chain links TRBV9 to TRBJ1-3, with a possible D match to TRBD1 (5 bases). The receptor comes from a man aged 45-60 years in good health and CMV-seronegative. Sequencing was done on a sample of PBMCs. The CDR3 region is CASSPRQSPSGNTIYF. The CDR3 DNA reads TGTGCCAGCAGCCCTCGACAGTCTCCGTCTGGAAACACCATATATTTT. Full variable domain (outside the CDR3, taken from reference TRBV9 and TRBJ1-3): DSGVTQTPKHLITATGQRVTLRCSPRSGDLSVYWYQQSLDQGLQFLIQYYNGEERAKGNILERFSAQQFPDLHSELNLSSLELGDSALYFCASSPRQSPSGNTIYFGEGSWLTVV.